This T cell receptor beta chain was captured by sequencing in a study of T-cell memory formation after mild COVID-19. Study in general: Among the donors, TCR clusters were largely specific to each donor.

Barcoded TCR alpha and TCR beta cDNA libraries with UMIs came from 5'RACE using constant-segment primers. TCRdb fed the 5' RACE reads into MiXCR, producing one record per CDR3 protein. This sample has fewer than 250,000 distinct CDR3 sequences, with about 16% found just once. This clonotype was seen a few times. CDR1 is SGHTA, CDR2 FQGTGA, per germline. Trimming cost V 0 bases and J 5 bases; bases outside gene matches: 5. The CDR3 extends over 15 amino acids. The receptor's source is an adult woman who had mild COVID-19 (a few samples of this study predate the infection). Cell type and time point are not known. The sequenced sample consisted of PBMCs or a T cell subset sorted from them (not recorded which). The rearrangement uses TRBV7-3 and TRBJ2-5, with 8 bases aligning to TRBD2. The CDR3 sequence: CASSLTSGVRETQYF. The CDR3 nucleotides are TGTGCCAGCAGCTTAACTAGCGGGGTCCGGGAGACCCAGTACTTC.